The rows below give T cell receptor beta chains drawn from one sample of a study of cytomegalovirus exposure and HLA in healthy donors. Clones were sequenced by immunoSEQ multiplex PCR, and TCRdb holds only the in-frame ones, with some missing. The table records 100,000 to 150,000 clones, around 70% of them present only once. Specimen: PBMCs. These receptors came from a man in his forties in good health and CMV-seropositive. The CDR3 runs from the conserved cysteine through the conserved F or W. The D gene is left open where the match is weak. Part of the rows lack a size; the others show once, few, many or a class for expanded clones.

CASSVGFGRSKGNNEQFF,TGTGCCAGCAGCGTAGGATTCGGAAGGAGCAAGGGGAACAATGAGCAGTTCTTC,-,-,18,TRBV9,TRBJ2-1
CATSPTKLARTDTQYF,TGTGCCACCAGCCCGACCAAACTAGCCCGCACAGATACGCAGTATTTT,-,-,16,TRBV15,TRBJ2-3
CASNTPGIAKNIQYF,TGTGCCAGCAACACTCCAGGGATAGCCAAAAACATTCAGTACTTC,-,-,15,TRBV6-1,TRBJ2-4
CASTGQGPNTEAFF,TGTGCCAGCACGGGACAGGGACCGAACACTGAAGCTTTCTTT,few,TRBD1,14,TRBV28,TRBJ1-1
CASKEETGEQFF,TGTGCCAGCAAAGAGGAAACGGGAGAGCAGTTCTTC,-,-,12,TRBV6-6,TRBJ2-1
CASSPADRGDTIYF,TGTGCCAGCTCACCAGCCGACAGGGGAGACACCATATATTTT,-,TRBD1,14,TRBV18,TRBJ1-3
CATRDRGTGELFF,TGTGCCACCCGGGACAGGGGTACCGGGGAGCTGTTTTTT,-,TRBD1,13,TRBV15,TRBJ2-2
CASSPRQGGYEQYF,TGTGCCAGCAGCCCTAGACAGGGGGGGTACGAGCAGTACTTC,few,TRBD1,14,TRBV14,TRBJ2-7
CASSSLGLAGDNEQFF,TGCGCCAGCAGCTCACTCGGACTAGCGGGGGACAATGAGCAGTTCTTC,few,TRBD2,16,TRBV5-1,TRBJ2-1
CASKSGSGGYTF,TGTGCCAGTAAATCGGGGTCGGGAGGCTACACCTTC,-,-,12,TRBV27,TRBJ1-2
CASSPRGGPYTDTQYF,TGTGCCAGTAGTCCCCGGGGGGGTCCTTACACAGATACGCAGTATTTT,-,TRBD2,16,TRBV19,TRBJ2-3
CASSLTGLRETQYF,TGCGCCAGCAGCTTAACAGGGTTAAGGGAGACCCAGTACTTC,-,-,14,TRBV5-1,TRBJ2-5
CAWSWDKYGYTF,TGTGCCTGGAGTTGGGACAAGTATGGCTACACCTTC,-,-,12,TRBV30,TRBJ1-2
CASSPGDFPYNEQFF,TGCGCCAGCAGCCCCGGGGACTTTCCATACAATGAGCAGTTCTTC,-,-,15,TRBV5-1,TRBJ2-1
CASSQDGNSNQPQHF,TGCGCCAGCAGCCAAGACGGTAATAGCAATCAGCCCCAGCATTTT,-,-,15,TRBV4-1,TRBJ1-5
CASSIDNWRQARGEAFF,TGTGCCAGTAGTATAGATAATTGGAGACAGGCCCGCGGTGAAGCTTTCTTT,few,-,17,TRBV19,TRBJ1-1
CASSLEWPNEKLFF,TGCGCCAGCAGCTTGGAGTGGCCTAATGAAAAACTGTTTTTT,-,-,14,TRBV5-1,TRBJ1-4
CASSVGGTGTDTQYF,TGTGCCAGCAGCGTAGGTGGGACAGGGACAGATACGCAGTATTTT,-,TRBD1,15,TRBV9,TRBJ2-3
CASSGGQSNQPQHF,TGTGCCAGCTCAGGGGGACAGAGCAATCAGCCCCAGCATTTT,-,TRBD1,14,TRBV18,TRBJ1-5
CASSPGAEGPLWTQHF,TGTGCCAGCAGCCCGGGTGCGGAGGGCCCCCTTTGGACCCAGCATTTT,few,-,16,TRBV11-2,TRBJ1-5
CASSFRGLEGYTF,TGTGCCAGCAGTTTTAGGGGGTTAGAGGGCTACACCTTC,medium-sized,-,13,TRBV27,TRBJ1-2
CASSEYLPDTQYF,TGTGCCAGCAGTGAATATCTCCCTGATACGCAGTATTTT,-,-,13,TRBV6-1,TRBJ2-3
CASSKGQGDRETQYF,TGTGCCAGCAGTAAGGGACAGGGAGACAGGGAGACCCAGTACTTC,-,TRBD1,15,TRBV6-4,TRBJ2-5
CASSQQRGGWNEQFF,TGTGCCAGCAGCCAACAGCGGGGGGGCTGGAATGAGCAGTTCTTC,few,TRBD2,15,TRBV5-4,TRBJ2-1
CASSIGGLKETQYF,TGTGCCAGCAGCATAGGCGGGCTCAAAGAGACCCAGTACTTC,-,-,14,TRBV2,TRBJ2-5
CASSDTGTGVSYGYTF,TGTGCCAGTAGTGACACCGGGACAGGGGTTTCATATGGCTACACCTTC,-,TRBD1,16,TRBV19,TRBJ1-2
CASSFSGNYYGYTF,TGTGCCAGCAGCTTCTCGGGGAACTACTATGGCTACACCTTC,once,-,14,TRBV7-9,TRBJ1-2
CASSMFPPGLATQETQYF,TGTGCCAGTAGTATGTTCCCCCCGGGACTAGCGACCCAAGAGACCCAGTACTTC,-,TRBD2,18,TRBV19,TRBJ2-5
CAAGSQGKQETQYF,TGTGCCGCAGGGTCCCAGGGGAAACAAGAGACCCAGTACTTC,few,-,14,TRBV15,TRBJ2-5
CASSDSTGLYEQYF,TGTGCCAGCAGTGATTCGACAGGGCTCTACGAGCAGTACTTC,-,TRBD1,14,TRBV2,TRBJ2-7
CASSQNSNQPQHF,TGTGCCAGCAGTCAAAATAGCAATCAGCCCCAGCATTTT,-,-,13,TRBV7-9,TRBJ1-5
CASSQGYDPSGTGFEQYF,TGCGCCAGCAGCCAAGGCTACGATCCCTCCGGGACAGGGTTTGAGCAGTACTTC,-,TRBD1,18,TRBV4-3,TRBJ2-7
CASSLVATNEKLFF,TGCGCCAGCAGCTTGGTAGCAACTAATGAAAAACTGTTTTTT,-,-,14,TRBV5-1,TRBJ1-4
CASSLSSLNEQFF,TGTGCCAGCAGCTTATCTAGTCTGAATGAGCAGTTCTTC,-,-,13,TRBV7-8,TRBJ2-1
CASTRASRVGEQYF,TGTGCCAGCACCCGAGCAAGCAGGGTAGGCGAGCAGTACTTC,-,-,14,TRBV6-1,TRBJ2-7
CASSFRYGYTF,TGTGCCAGCAGTTTCCGGTATGGCTACACCTTC,-,-,11,TRBV28,TRBJ1-2
CASSVEGGGTEAFF,TGTGCCAGCAGTGTGGAGGGAGGTGGGACTGAAGCTTTCTTT,-,-,14,TRBV6-1,TRBJ1-1
CASSPRDRHTDTQYF,TGTGCCTCATCACCCCGGGACAGACACACAGATACGCAGTATTTT,few,TRBD1,15,TRBV2,TRBJ2-3
CASCLGGNTEAFF,TGTGCCAGCTGCCTCGGGGGGAACACTGAAGCTTTCTTT,-,-,13,TRBV7-6,TRBJ1-1
CASSQGIPPGGTEAFF,TGCGCCAGCAGCCAAGGGATTCCGCCGGGGGGGACTGAAGCTTTCTTT,-,-,16,TRBV4-3,TRBJ1-1
CAISESLNSGGYTF,TGTGCCATCAGTGAGTCGCTAAACAGCGGTGGCTACACCTTC,-,-,14,TRBV10-3,TRBJ1-2
CASSVGTDYGYTF,TGTGCCAGCAGCGTAGGGACAGACTATGGCTACACCTTC,-,-,13,TRBV9,TRBJ1-2
CASRDRGAGNYGYTF,TGTGCCAGCAGGGACAGGGGGGCCGGGAACTATGGCTACACCTTC,-,TRBD1,15,TRBV6-1,TRBJ1-2